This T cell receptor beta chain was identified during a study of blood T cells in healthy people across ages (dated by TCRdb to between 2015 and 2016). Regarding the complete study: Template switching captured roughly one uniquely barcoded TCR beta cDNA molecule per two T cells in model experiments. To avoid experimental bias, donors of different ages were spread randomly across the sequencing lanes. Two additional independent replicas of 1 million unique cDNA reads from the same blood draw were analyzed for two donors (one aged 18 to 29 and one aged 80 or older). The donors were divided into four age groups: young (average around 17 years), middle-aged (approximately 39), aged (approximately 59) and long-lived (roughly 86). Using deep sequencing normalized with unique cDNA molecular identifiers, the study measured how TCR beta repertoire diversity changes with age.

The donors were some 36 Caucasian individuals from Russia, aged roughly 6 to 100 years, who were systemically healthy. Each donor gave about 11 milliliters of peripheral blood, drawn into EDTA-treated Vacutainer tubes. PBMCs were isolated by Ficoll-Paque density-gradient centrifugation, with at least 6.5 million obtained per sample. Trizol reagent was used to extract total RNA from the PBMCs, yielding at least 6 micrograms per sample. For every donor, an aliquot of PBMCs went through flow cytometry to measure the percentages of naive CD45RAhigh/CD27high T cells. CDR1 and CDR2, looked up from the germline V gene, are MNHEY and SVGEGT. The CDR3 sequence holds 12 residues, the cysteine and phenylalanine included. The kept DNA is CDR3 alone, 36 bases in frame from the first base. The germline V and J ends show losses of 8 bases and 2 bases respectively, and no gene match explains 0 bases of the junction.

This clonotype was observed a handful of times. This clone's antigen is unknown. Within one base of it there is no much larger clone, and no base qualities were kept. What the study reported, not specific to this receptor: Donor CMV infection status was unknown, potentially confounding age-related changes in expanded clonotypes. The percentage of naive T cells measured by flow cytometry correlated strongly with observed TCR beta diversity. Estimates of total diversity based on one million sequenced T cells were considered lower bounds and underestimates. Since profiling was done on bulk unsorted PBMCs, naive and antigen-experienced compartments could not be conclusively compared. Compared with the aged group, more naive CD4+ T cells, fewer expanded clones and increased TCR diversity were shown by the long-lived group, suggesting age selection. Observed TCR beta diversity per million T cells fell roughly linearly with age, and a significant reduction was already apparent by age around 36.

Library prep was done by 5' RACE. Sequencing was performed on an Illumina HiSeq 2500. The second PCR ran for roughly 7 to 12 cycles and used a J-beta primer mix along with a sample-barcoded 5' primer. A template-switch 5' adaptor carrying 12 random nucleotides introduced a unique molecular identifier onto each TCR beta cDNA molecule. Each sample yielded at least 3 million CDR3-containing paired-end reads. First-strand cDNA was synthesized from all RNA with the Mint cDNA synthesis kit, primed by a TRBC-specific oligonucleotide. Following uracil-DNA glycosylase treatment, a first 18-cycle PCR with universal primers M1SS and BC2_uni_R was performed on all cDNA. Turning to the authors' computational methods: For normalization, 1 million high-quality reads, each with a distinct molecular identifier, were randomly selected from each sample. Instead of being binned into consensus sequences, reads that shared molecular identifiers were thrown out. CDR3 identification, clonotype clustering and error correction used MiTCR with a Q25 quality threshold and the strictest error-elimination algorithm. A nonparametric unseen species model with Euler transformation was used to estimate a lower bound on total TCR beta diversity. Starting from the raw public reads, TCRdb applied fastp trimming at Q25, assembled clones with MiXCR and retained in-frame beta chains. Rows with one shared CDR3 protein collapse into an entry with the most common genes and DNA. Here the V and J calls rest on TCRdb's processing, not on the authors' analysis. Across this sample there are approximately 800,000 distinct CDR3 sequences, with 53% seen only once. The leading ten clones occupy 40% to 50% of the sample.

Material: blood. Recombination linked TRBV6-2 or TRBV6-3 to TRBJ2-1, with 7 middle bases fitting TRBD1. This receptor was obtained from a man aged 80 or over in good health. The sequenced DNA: TGTGCCAGCGGACAGGCCTACAATGAGCAGTTCTTC. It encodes CASGQAYNEQFF.